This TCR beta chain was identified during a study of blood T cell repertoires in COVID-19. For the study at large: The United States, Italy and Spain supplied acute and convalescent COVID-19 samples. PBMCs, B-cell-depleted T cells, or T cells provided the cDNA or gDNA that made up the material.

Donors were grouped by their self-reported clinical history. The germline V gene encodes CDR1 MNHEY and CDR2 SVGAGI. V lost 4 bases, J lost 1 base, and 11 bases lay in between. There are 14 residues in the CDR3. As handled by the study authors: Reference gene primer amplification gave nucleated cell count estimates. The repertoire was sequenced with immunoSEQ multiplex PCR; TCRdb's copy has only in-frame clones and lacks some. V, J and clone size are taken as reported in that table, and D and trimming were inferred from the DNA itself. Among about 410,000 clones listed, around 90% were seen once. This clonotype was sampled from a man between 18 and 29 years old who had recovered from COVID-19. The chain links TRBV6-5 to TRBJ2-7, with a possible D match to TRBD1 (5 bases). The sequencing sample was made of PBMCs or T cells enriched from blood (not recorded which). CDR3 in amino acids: CASSSYQGSYEQYF. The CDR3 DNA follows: TGTGCCAGCAGTTCATACCAGGGATCCTACGAGCAGTACTTC.